Sequencing of this TCR beta chain was carried out in a study of shared clonotypes between healthy human individuals. Study-wide context: Each donor had three CD4 naive, three CD4 memory, two CD8 naive and one CD8 memory plate.

Generated by immunoSEQ multiplex PCR, the TCRdb table keeps only in-frame clones and is missing some. Seen here are under 2,000,000 clones, about 95% observed once, and the top ten hold approximately 1.2%. The naive CD8 population came from CD45RO-negative cells selected for CCR7, without terminally differentiated effector memory CD45RA+ cells. Trimming took 2 bases from V and 2 from J, leaving 10 bases between them. CDR1 and CDR2 (germline): KGHSH, LQKENI. The CDR3 sequence is 15 residues long. Input material: naive CD8+ T cells sorted from blood. The TCR sequence derives from a young man in good health. V and J are TRBV18 and TRBJ2-1, with a weak D call TRBD2 (5 bases). CDR3 sequence: CASSPSGSTYNEQFF. The CDR3 DNA reads as TGTGCCAGCTCACCATCGGGATCCACCTACAATGAGCAGTTCTTC.